These 20 T cell receptor beta chains were sequenced from one sample in a study of human T cells and chemical hapten exposure. The time point was: patch test 1, 2 weeks after DPC sensitization. Treatment indicated: therapeutic diphenylcyclopropenone sensitization with weekly scalp DPC. Each CDR3 protein is one row after TCRdb ran MiXCR on the RACE reads. This sample has under 130,000 distinct CDR3 sequences, with more than 9.5% found just once. The sample was whole blood, taken in connection with sensitization to the hapten diphenylcyclopropenone (DPC). The source is a woman aged 35 to 49 with alopecia areata. Some clones in this sample may be carry-over from other donors' samples.

This clonotype was found many times. Written as DNA, the CDR3 is TGTGCCAGCAGTGAAGGGACAGTCCTTAATGAAAAACTGTTTTTT. Translation: CASSEGTVLNEKLFF. The chain has TRBV6-1 and TRBJ1-4; tentatively, D is TRBD1 (6 bases). This CDR3 region has 15 residues. V lost 1 base and J 4 bases, leaving 10 bases between the germline ends. Germline CDR1 is MNHNS and CDR2 is SASEGT.

J is TRBJ2-2 and V is TRBV5-4; unclear D gene. In germline, CDR1 is SGHNT, CDR2 YYREEE (reference sequence). The CDR3 extends over 15 amino acids. V lost 2 bases to trimming and J lost 6 bases, with 14 bases between them. The CDR3 DNA sequence: TGTGCCAGCAGCTTAGATAGGGCGCTCGCCGGGGAGCTGTTTTTT. Protein product: CASSLDRALAGELFF.

The chain couples TRBV20-1 to TRBJ1-5, with D tentatively TRBD1 (5 bases). This CDR3 has 14 amino acids. The germline V and J ends were trimmed by 2 bases and 6 bases, with 14 bases remaining between them. CDR1 and CDR2 from the germline V gene are DFQATT and SNEGSKA (reference sequence). CDR3 protein: CSARLAGPGQPQHF. The CDR3 bases are TGCAGTGCTAGATTGGCAGGGCCTGGTCAGCCCCAGCATTTT.

In this sample, this clonotype turned up a few times. J is TRBJ2-7 and V is TRBV6-5, with D tentatively TRBD2 (6 bases). Between the trimmed V and J ends, which lost 6 bases and 7 bases, there was a span of 19 bases. This CDR3 is built from 14 residues. The germline V gene has CDR1 MNHEY and CDR2 SVGAGI. CDR3 sequence reads: CASRLSWGDREQYF. The CDR3 DNA sequence: TGTGCCAGCAGACTTTCCTGGGGGGATCGGGAGCAGTACTTC.

In its sample, this clonotype was seen a few times. This rearrangement joins TRBV24-1 to TRBJ1-1; D not certain. CDR1 KGHDR and CDR2 SFDVKD come from the germline V gene. The CDR3 has 12 residues. The ends were cut back, 3 bases at V and 4 bases at J, with 5 bases in the middle. CDR3 protein: CATSDGPTEAFF. The CDR3 coding sequence is TGTGCCACCAGTGATGGGCCCACTGAAGCTTTCTTT.

Points on this clonotype: This sequence may be a read error, since a much larger clone differs from it by one base. The V call is TRBV2, the J call TRBJ1-2; D possibly corresponds to TRBD1 (6 bases). The CDR3 runs 15 residues. Germline loops: CDR1 SNHLY, CDR2 FYNNEI. V lost 6 bases and J 1 base, leaving 15 bases between the germline ends. The CDR3: CASSPRGQDNYGYTF. In DNA, the CDR3 is TGTGCCAGCAGCCCCAGGGGCCAAGATAACTATGGCTACACCTTC. The whole variable domain, filled in from reference TRBV2 and TRBJ1-2, reads EPEVTQTPSHQVTQMGQEVILRCVPISNHLYFYWYRQILGQKVEFLVSFYNNEISEKSEIFDDQFSVERPDGSNFTLKIRSTKLEDSAMYFCASSPRGQDNYGYTFGSGTRLTVV.

In this sample, this clonotype turned up a few times. The V gene is TRBV5-4, the J gene TRBJ1-4, with unresolved D. CDR3 size: 13 residues. CDR1 is SGHNT, CDR2 YYREEE, per germline (reference sequence). V gave up 0 bases and J gave up 8 bases, with 8 bases separating them. Here the CDR3 reads CASSLVGGEKLFF. The CDR3 bases are TGTGCCAGCAGCTTGGTGGGAGGAGAAAAACTGTTTTTT.

Comments on this clonotype: Since a much larger clone is just one base distant, this may be a read error. This CDR3 is missing its conserved last phenylalanine or tryptophan, likely due to a read error. The V gene is TRBV7-2, the J gene TRBJ1-1, with TRBD1 as a possible D gene (5 bases). The CDR3 sequence is 14 residues long. The germline V gene has CDR1 SGHTA and CDR2 FQGNSA. Deletions cut 5 bases from V and 8 bases from J, with 18 bases between. CDR3 in DNA: TGTGCCAGCAGCCCGACATCCGGGACCAGGGAAGCTTTCTCT. Translated: CASSPTSGTREAFS.

The CDR3 spells CAWSVVNTEAFF. DNA of the CDR3: TGTGCCTGGAGTGTCGTGAACACTGAAGCTTTCTTT. The rearrangement joins TRBV30 to TRBJ1-1; D gene ambiguous. V lost 0 bases and J 0 bases, leaving 2 bases between the germline ends. Germline-derived CDR1 and CDR2 are GTSNPN and SVGIG (reference sequence). The CDR3 length is 12 residues.

CDR3 sequence: CASSPVNRIATGELFF. The CDR3 DNA reads as TGCGCCAGCAGCCCTGTCAACAGAATAGCCACCGGGGAGCTGTTTTTT. This chain uses TRBV4-1 with TRBJ2-2; D unresolved. Germline V gives CDR1 MGHRA, CDR2 YSYEKL. This CDR3 spans 16 amino acids. V lost 4 bases to trimming and J lost 4 bases, with 16 bases between them.

At least ten counts were recorded for this clonotype. Written as DNA, the CDR3 is TGTGCCAGCAGTGGGGCAGTAAGGTCCGGGGAGCTGTTTTTT. Protein product: CASSGAVRSGELFF. The gene calls are TRBV6-1 and TRBJ2-2; D gene ambiguous. Germline CDR1 is MNHNS and CDR2 is SASEGT. The ends were cut back, 4 bases at V and 6 bases at J, with 12 bases in the middle. The CDR3 contains 14 residues.

The genes are TRBV3-1 and TRBJ1-2; D is possibly TRBD1 (5 bases). V lost 1 base to trimming and J lost 4 bases, with 16 bases between them. CDR3 length: 16 amino acids. Germline assignment: CDR1 LGHDT and CDR2 YNNKEL (reference sequence). The CDR3 nucleotides read TGTGCCAGCAGCCAAGGACTCCCCGGGGCGGGCTATGGCTACACCTTC. Residues: CASSQGLPGAGYGYTF.

The genes are TRBV4-2 and TRBJ2-7; perhaps TRBD1 as D (6 bases). The ends were cut back, 3 bases at V and 6 bases at J, with 15 bases in the middle. Germline V gene lookup returns CDR1 LGHNA and CDR2 YNFKEQ. The CDR3 is made up of 14 amino acids. The CDR3 DNA is TGTGCCAGCAGCCAGGATCCGGACAGACCCGAGCAGTACTTC. It is translated as CASSQDPDRPEQYF.

The rearrangement links TRBV12-3 or TRBV12-4 to TRBJ1-1; no firm D call. With 6 bases removed from V and 5 bases from J, the gap between germline ends came to 16 bases. The CDR3 extends over 14 amino acids. CDR3 bases: TGTGCCAGCAGATTGGCCACCACGGGGACTGAAGCTTTCTTT. It specifies CASRLATTGTEAFF.

V usage is TRBV7-2 and J usage is TRBJ1-2, with a weak D call TRBD1 (5 bases). V was pared by 5 bases and J by 1 base, with 14 bases between. The length of the CDR3 is 15 residues. Germline V gene data show CDR1 as SGHTA and CDR2 as FQGNSA. Written as DNA, the CDR3 is TGTGCCAGCAGCAATCCGGGACGGAATAACTATGGCTACACCTTC. The encoded protein is CASSNPGRNNYGYTF.

The chain employs TRBV4-3 and TRBJ1-2; a possible D gene is TRBD1 (5 bases). Deletions cut 0 bases from V and 5 bases from J, with 10 bases between. This CDR3 spans 14 amino acids. Per germline, CDR1 LGHNA and CDR2 YSLEER. In nucleotides, the CDR3 is TGCGCCAGCAGCCAAGATGGGGGTTCGTATGGCTACACCTTC. Protein product: CASSQDGGSYGYTF.

This clonotype was observed many times. V is TRBV10-3 and J is TRBJ2-1; no definite D call. There are 15 residues in the CDR3. Germline-derived CDR1 and CDR2 are ENHRY and SYGVKD. V dropped 2 bases and J dropped 0 bases, with 8 bases sitting between them. The CDR3 region is CAISEGGNSYNEQFF. CDR3 bases: TGTGCCATCAGTGAGGGCGGTAACTCCTACAATGAGCAGTTCTTC.

Ten or more counts support this clonotype. The chain is built from TRBV3-1 and TRBJ1-2, with TRBD1 as a possible D gene (6 bases). There are 15 residues in the CDR3. Trimming removed 1 base at V and 8 bases at J, with 17 bases between. CDR1 is LGHDT and CDR2 is YNNKEL in the germline V gene (reference sequence). The CDR3 sequence: CASSQVGGGRGGYTF. The CDR3 nucleotides read TGTGCCAGCAGCCAAGTGGGGGGCGGAAGGGGAGGCTACACCTTC.

This clonotype showed up just a few times. The chain's CDR3 is CASSPLAGGTYEQYF. The CDR3 DNA sequence: TGTGCCAGCAGCCCACTAGCGGGAGGGACCTACGAGCAGTACTTC. The rearrangement uses TRBV7-2 and TRBJ2-7, with 13 bases identical to TRBD2. Germline lookup yields CDR1 SGHTA and CDR2 FQGNSA. Trimming removed 5 bases from V and 2 bases from J; junction bases left unmatched: 3. The CDR3 has 15 residues. The full variable domain, in which reference TRBV7-2 and TRBJ2-7 provide the parts outside the CDR3, is GAGVSQSPSNKVTEKGKDVELRCDPISGHTALYWYRQSLGQGLEFLIYFQGNSAPDKSGLPSDRFSAERTGGSVSTLTIQRTQQEDSAVYLCASSPLAGGTYEQYFGPGTRLTVT.

This clonotype was seen at least ten times. This chain uses TRBV7-9 with TRBJ2-1; 12 bases are shared with TRBD1. This CDR3 region has 16 residues. CDR1 is SEHNR, CDR2 FQNEAQ, per germline (reference sequence). The V and J ends lost 4 bases and 8 bases, in that order; junction bases with no gene match: 9. CDR3 nucleotides: TGTGCCAGCAGCTCCCTCATGGGACAGGGGGCTGATGAGCAGTTCTTC. Its protein product is CASSSLMGQGADEQFF.